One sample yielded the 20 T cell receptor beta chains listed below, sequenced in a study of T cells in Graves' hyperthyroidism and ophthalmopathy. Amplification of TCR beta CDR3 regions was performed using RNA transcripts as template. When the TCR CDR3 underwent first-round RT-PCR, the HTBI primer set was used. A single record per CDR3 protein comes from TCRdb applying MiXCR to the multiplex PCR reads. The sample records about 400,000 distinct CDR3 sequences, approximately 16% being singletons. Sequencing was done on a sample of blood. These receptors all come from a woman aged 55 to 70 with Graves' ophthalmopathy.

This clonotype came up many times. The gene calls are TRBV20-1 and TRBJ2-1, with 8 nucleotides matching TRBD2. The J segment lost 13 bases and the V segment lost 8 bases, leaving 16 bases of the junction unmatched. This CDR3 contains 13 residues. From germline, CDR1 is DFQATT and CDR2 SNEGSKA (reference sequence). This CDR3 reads CSSNQRGGTSQFF. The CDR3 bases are TGCAGTTCCAACCAGCGAGGGGGGACTAGTCAGTTCTTC.

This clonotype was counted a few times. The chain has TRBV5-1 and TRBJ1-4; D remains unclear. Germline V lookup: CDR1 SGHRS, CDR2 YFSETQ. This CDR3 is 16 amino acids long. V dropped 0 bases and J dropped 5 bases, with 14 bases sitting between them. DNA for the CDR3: TGCGCCAGCAGCTTGGCGGCAGCTACATCAAATGAAAAACTGTTTTTT. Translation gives CASSLAAATSNEKLFF.

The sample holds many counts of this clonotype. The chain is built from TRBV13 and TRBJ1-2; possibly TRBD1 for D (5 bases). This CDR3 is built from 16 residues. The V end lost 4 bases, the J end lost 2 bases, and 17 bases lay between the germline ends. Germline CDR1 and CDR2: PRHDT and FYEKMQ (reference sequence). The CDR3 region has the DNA TGTGCCAGCAGCTCGCGGGCGGGGCGCGGAAACTATGGCTACACCTTC. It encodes CASSSRAGRGNYGYTF.

CDR3 nucleotide sequence: TGTGCCAGCAGCTCCCGACAGCTAACTAATGGCTACACCTTC. Protein: CASSSRQLTNGYTF. J is TRBJ1-2 and V is TRBV11-2; tentative D call: TRBD1 (5 bases). This CDR3 is built from 14 residues. V was pared by 4 bases and J by 6 bases, with 15 bases between. Germline V CDR1 and CDR2: SGHAT, FQNNGV.

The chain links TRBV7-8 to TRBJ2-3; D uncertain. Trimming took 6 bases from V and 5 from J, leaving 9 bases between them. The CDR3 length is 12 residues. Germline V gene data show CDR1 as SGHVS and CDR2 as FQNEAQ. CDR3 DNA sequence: TGTGCCAGCAGGAGGCGTCAAGATACGCAGTATTTT. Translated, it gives CASRRRQDTQYF.

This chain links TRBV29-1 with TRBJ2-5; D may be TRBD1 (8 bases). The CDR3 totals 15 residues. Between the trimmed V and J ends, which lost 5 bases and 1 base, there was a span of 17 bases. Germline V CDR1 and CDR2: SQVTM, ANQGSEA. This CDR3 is CSVRGGTGAQETQYF. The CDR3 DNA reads TGCAGCGTTAGGGGGGGGACAGGAGCCCAAGAGACCCAGTACTTC.

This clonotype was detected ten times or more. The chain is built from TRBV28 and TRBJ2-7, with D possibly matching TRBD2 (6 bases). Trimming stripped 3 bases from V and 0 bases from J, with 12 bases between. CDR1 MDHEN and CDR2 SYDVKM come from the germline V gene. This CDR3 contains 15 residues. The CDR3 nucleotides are TGTGCCAGCAGTTTTGGGGGGAGAGGCTCCTACGAGCAGTACTTC. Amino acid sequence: CASSFGGRGSYEQYF.

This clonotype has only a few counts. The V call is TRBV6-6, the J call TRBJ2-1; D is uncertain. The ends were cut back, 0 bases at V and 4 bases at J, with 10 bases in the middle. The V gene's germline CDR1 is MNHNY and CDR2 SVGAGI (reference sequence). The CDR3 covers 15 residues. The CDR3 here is CASSYSSDSYNEQFF. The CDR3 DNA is TGTGCCAGCAGTTACTCGAGTGACTCTTACAATGAGCAGTTCTTC.

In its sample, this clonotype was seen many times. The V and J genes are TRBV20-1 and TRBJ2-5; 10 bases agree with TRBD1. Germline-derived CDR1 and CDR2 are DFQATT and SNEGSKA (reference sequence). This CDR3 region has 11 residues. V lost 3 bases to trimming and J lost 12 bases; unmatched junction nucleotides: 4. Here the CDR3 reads CSARVGQGKYF. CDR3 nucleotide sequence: TGCAGTGCTAGGGTGGGACAGGGGAAGTACTTC.

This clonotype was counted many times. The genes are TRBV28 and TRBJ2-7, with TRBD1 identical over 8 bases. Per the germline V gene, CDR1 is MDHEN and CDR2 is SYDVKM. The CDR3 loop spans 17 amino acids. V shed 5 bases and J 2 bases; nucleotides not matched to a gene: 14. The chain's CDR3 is CASSIHLRTGIPYEQYF. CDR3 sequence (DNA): TGTGCCAGCAGTATCCATCTCCGGACAGGGATCCCCTACGAGCAGTACTTC.

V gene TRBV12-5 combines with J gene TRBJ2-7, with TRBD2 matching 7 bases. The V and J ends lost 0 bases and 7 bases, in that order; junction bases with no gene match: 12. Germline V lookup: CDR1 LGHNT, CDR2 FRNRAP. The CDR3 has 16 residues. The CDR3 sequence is CASGLVLGGRAGEQYF. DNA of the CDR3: TGTGCTAGTGGTTTGGTACTGGGGGGGAGGGCTGGGGAGCAGTACTTC.

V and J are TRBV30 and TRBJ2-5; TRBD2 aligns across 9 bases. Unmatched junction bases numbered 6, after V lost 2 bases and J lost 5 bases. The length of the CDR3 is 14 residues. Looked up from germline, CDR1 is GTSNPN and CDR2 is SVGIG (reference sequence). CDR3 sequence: CAWSTIAGAETQYF. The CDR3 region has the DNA TGTGCCTGGAGTACAATAGCGGGAGCCGAGACCCAGTACTTC.

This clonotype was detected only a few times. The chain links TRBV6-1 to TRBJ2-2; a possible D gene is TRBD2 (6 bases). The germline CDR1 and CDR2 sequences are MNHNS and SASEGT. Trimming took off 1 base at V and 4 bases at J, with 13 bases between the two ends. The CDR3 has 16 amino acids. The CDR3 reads CASSEETGAGTGELFF. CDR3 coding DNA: TGTGCCAGCAGTGAAGAGACGGGAGCGGGCACCGGGGAGCTGTTTTTT.

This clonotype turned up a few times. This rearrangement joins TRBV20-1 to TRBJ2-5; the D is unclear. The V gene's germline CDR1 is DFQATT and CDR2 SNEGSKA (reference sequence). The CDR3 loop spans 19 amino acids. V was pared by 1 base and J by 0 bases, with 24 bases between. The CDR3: CSARGVPLSQAANQETQYF. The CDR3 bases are TGCAGTGCTAGAGGAGTCCCGCTCAGTCAGGCAGCAAACCAAGAGACCCAGTACTTC.

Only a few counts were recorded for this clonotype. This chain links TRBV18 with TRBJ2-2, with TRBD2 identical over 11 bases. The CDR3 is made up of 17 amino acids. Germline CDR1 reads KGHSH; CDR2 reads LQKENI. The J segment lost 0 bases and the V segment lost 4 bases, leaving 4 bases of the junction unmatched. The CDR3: CASSQTLAGANTGELFF. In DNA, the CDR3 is TGTGCCAGCTCACAGACACTAGCGGGGGCGAACACCGGGGAGCTGTTTTTT. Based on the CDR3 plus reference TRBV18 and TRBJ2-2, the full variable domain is NAGVMQNPRHLVRRRGQEARLRCSPMKGHSHVYWYRQLPEEGLKFMVYLQKENIIDESGMPKERFSAEFPKEGPSILRIQQVVRGDSAAYFCASSQTLAGANTGELFFGEGSRLTVL.

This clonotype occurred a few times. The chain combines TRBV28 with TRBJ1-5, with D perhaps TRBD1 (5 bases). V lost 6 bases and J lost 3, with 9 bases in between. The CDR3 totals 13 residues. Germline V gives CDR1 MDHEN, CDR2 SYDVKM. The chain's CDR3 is CASRGTINQPQHF. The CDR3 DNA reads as TGTGCCAGCAGAGGGACGATCAATCAGCCCCAGCATTTT.

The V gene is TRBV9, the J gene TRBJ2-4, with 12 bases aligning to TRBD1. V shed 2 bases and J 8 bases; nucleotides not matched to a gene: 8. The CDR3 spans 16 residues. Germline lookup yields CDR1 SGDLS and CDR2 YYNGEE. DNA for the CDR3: TGTGCCAGCAGCGTCGGGGGGACAGGGGGCAGGGACATTCAGTACTTC. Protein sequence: CASSVGGTGGRDIQYF.

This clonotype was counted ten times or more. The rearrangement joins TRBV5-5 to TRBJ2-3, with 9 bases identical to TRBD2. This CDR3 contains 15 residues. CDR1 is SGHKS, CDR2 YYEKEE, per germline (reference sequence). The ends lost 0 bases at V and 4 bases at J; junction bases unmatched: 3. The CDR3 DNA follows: TGTGCCAGCAGCTTGGGGGGACTAGCAGCAGATACGCAGTATTTT. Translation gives CASSLGGLAADTQYF.

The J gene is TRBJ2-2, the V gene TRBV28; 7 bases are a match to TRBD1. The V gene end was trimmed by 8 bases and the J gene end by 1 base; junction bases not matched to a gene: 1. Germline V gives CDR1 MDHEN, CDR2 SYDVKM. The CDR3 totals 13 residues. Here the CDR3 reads CASWDRNTGELFF. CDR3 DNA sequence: TGTGCCAGCTGGGACAGGAACACCGGGGAGCTGTTTTTT. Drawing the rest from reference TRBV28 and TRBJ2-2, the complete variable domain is DVKVTQSSRYLVKRTGEKVFLECVQDMDHENMFWYRQDPGLGLRLIYFSYDVKMKEKGDIPEGYSVSREKKERFSLILESASTNQTSMYLCASWDRNTGELFFGEGSRLTVL.

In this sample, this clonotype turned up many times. The CDR3 sequence is CATSDRRLAGGFNEQFF. CDR3 DNA sequence: TGTGCCACCAGTGACCGAAGACTAGCGGGAGGGTTCAATGAGCAGTTCTTC. The V call is TRBV24-1, the J call TRBJ2-1; 14 bases line up with TRBD2. CDR3 length equals 17 residues. Germline CDR1 is KGHDR and CDR2 is SFDVKD. Unmatched junction bases numbered 7, after V lost 4 bases and J lost 6 bases.